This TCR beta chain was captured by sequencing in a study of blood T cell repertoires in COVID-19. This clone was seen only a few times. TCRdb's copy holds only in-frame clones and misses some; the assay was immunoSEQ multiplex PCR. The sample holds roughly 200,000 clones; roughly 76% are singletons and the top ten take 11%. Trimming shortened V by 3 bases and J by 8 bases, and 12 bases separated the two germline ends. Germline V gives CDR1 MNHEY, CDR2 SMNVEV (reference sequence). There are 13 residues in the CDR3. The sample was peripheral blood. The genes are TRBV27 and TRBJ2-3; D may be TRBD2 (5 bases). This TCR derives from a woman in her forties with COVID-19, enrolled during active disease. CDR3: CASSFSGEGTQYF. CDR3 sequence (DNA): TGTGCCAGCAGTTTTTCGGGTGAGGGTACGCAGTATTTT.